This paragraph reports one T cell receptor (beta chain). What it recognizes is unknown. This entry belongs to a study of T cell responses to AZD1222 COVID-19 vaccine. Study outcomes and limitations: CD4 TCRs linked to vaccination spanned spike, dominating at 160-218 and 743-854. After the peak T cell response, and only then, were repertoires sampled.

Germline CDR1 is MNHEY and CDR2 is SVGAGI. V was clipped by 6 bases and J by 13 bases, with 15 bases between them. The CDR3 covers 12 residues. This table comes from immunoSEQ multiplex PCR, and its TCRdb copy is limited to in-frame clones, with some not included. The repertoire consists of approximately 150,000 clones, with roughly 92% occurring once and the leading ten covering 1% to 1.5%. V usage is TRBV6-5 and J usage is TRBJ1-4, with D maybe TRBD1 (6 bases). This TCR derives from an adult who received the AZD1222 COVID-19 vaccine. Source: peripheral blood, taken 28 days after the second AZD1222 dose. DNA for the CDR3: TGTGCCAGCAGGATTGGACGAGGGGGACTGTTTTTT. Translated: CASRIGRGGLFF.